The T cell receptor (beta chain) under discussion was sequenced for a study of OX40 agonist ivuxolimab in advanced cancers. To note about this clone: Its antigen is not identified.

Assay: immunoSEQ multiplex PCR; the TCRdb copy retains only in-frame clones and omits some. The sample includes tens of thousands of clones, roughly 86% of them seen just once. Peripheral blood came from all dose cohorts at three timepoints. Study-wide results and caveats: Certain nonresponders additionally had low normalized T-cell clonal expansion.

The CDR3 is 15 residues long. The J segment lost 3 bases and the V segment lost 9 bases, leaving 9 bases of the junction unmatched. Looked up from germline, CDR1 is SNHLY and CDR2 is FYNNEI. The source was CD4+ or CD8+ T cells sorted from blood, collected in a trial of the OX40 agonist ivuxolimab. The receptor was derived from an adult with an advanced solid tumor such as melanoma, head and neck, liver or kidney cancer. The V call is TRBV2, the J call TRBJ1-3; 9 nucleotides match TRBD1. CDR3: CASSIDRGVGNTIYF. The CDR3 coding sequence is TGTGCCAGTTCAATTGACAGGGGGGTTGGAAACACCATATATTTT.